One sample yielded the 12 T cell receptor beta chains listed below, sequenced in a study of Graves' ophthalmopathy and Graves' hyperthyroidism. RNA transcripts served as template for amplifying TCR beta CDR3 sequences. HTBI primers served in a first-round RT-PCR, which a second-round multiplex PCR followed. TCRdb used MiXCR to reprocess the multiplex PCR reads, holding one entry per CDR3 protein. The sample has approximately 460,000 distinct CDR3 sequences, 13% to 15% seen once. Sequenced: blood. These TCRs come from a woman aged 30 to 39 with Graves' ophthalmopathy.

Ten or more counts support this clonotype. In DNA form, the CDR3 reads TGCGCCAGCAGCCAAGGGGCACGAGGCTTTTATGGCTACACCTTC. It specifies CASSQGARGFYGYTF. This chain links TRBV5-1 with TRBJ1-2; D may be TRBD1 (5 bases). The length of the CDR3 is 15 residues. With 4 bases removed from V and 5 bases from J, the gap between germline ends came to 18 bases. Germline V lookup: CDR1 SGHRS, CDR2 YFSETQ.

In its sample, this clonotype was seen many times. This chain uses TRBV7-2 with TRBJ2-7; D is perhaps TRBD2 (6 bases). Between the trimmed V and J ends, which lost 3 bases and 5 bases, there was a span of 14 bases. The CDR3 is made up of 14 amino acids. Germline V gene sequence: CDR1 SGHTA, CDR2 FQGNSA. The CDR3 here is CASSLTGEANEQYF. The CDR3 DNA is TGTGCCAGCAGCTTGACGGGAGAGGCGAACGAGCAGTACTTC.

This clonotype turned up a few times. A clone one base away is much larger, so this may be a read error. Since the CDR3 does not end with the conserved phenylalanine or tryptophan, this likely comes from a read error. The J gene is TRBJ2-2, the V gene TRBV12-3 or TRBV12-4; 8 bases agree with TRBD1. V was pared by 6 bases and J by 13 bases, with 19 bases of the junction left unmatched. CDR3 length: 16 residues. CDR3 DNA sequence: TGTGCCAGCAGGCGAGGACAGGGACTTGACGGTGCTGCGCTGTTTTTG. As protein: CASRRGQGLDGAALFL.

This clonotype was seen at least ten times. The chain couples TRBV27 to TRBJ1-5, with D tentatively TRBD1 (5 bases). Trimming took off 1 base at V and 2 bases at J, with 15 bases between the two ends. The CDR3 totals 17 residues. From germline, CDR1 is MNHEY and CDR2 SMNVEV (reference sequence). The CDR3 DNA is TGTGCCAGCAGTTTATTAGGGACGCAAGGAGGCAATCAGCCCCAGCATTTT. This gives the protein CASSLLGTQGGNQPQHF.

The chain has TRBV12-3 or TRBV12-4 and TRBJ1-2; D might be TRBD1 (6 bases). V was cut by 7 bases and J by 8 bases, with 23 bases left in between. CDR3 length: 15 amino acids. The chain's CDR3 is CASTLDSPNFAGYTF. CDR3 in DNA: TGTGCCAGCACCCTGGACAGCCCGAATTTTGCGGGCTACACCTTC.

The sample holds many counts of this clonotype. The J gene is TRBJ1-6, the V gene TRBV20-1; no firm D call. CDR3 length: 14 amino acids. Trimming left V 0 bases short and J 9 bases short, with 12 bases between. Germline V gives CDR1 DFQATT, CDR2 SNEGSKA (reference sequence). This CDR3 is CSARDPAYGSPLHF. In DNA, the CDR3 is TGCAGTGCTAGAGACCCCGCCTATGGTTCACCCCTCCACTTT.

This clonotype was detected ten times or more. The chain combines TRBV7-3 with TRBJ1-5, with TRBD1 identical over 10 bases. CDR1 and CDR2 from the germline V gene are SGHTA and FQGTGA. J lost 4 bases, V lost 5 bases, and 8 bases had no gene match. The CDR3 covers 16 residues. In DNA form, the CDR3 reads TGTGCCAGCAGCAATCCCGGGGACAGGGGTAATCAGCCCCAGCATTTT. Translation: CASSNPGDRGNQPQHF. Full variable domain (rest looked up from reference TRBV7-3 and TRBJ1-5): GAGVSQTPSNKVTEKGKYVELRCDPISGHTALYWYRQSLGQGPEFLIYFQGTGAADDSGLPNDRFFAVRPEGSVSTLKIQRTERGDSAVYLCASSNPGDRGNQPQHFGDGTRLSIL.

This clonotype was seen at least ten times. J is TRBJ1-2 and V is TRBV20-1; TRBD1 agrees at 9 bases. The CDR3 loop spans 16 amino acids. Looked up from germline, CDR1 is DFQATT and CDR2 is SNEGSKA (reference sequence). The V gene end was trimmed by 0 bases and the J gene end by 3 bases; junction bases not matched to a gene: 8. The CDR3 nucleotides are TGCAGTGCTAGAGATTGGGCCCGGGACAGGGACTATGGCTACACCTTC. It is translated as CSARDWARDRDYGYTF.

This clonotype was recorded at least ten times. The chain couples TRBV6-5 to TRBJ2-4; 7 positions match TRBD1. Germline lookup yields CDR1 MNHEY and CDR2 SVGAGI. With 2 bases clipped from V and 6 bases from J, the junction kept 4 bases outside the gene matches. This CDR3 region has 14 residues. The CDR3 nucleotides read TGTGCCAGCAGTTACGTGGCAGGGGGAAACATTCAGTACTTC. This gives the protein CASSYVAGGNIQYF.

This clonotype was recorded many times. J is TRBJ1-2 and V is TRBV9; D is uncertain. Germline CDR1 is SGDLS and CDR2 is YYNGEE. Trimming removed 4 bases from V and 1 base from J, with 14 bases in between. The CDR3 has 15 residues. The CDR3 loop reads CASSTGGRINYGYTF. DNA for the CDR3: TGTGCCAGCAGCACCGGAGGACGGATTAACTATGGCTACACCTTC.

This clonotype was picked up many times. Here the CDR3 DNA reads TGTGCCAGCAGCCCTTCGAGGGGCGGGGCTAACACCGGGGAGCTGTTTTTT. Translating gives CASSPSRGGANTGELFF. The chain uses TRBV11-2 and TRBJ2-2; tentatively, D is TRBD2 (6 bases). From germline, CDR1 is SGHAT and CDR2 FQNNGV. Trimming cost V 5 bases and J 2 bases, with 18 bases left between them. The CDR3 has 17 residues.

This clonotype was seen ten or more times. The chain uses TRBV19 and TRBJ1-1; a possible D gene is TRBD1 (6 bases). Germline lookup yields CDR1 LNHDA and CDR2 SQIVND (reference sequence). The CDR3 is 14 residues long. Trimming took 3 bases from V and 5 from J, leaving 13 bases between them. The CDR3 spells CASSMGGGRTEAFF. For the CDR3, the DNA is TGTGCCAGTAGTATGGGAGGGGGTCGGACTGAAGCTTTCTTT.